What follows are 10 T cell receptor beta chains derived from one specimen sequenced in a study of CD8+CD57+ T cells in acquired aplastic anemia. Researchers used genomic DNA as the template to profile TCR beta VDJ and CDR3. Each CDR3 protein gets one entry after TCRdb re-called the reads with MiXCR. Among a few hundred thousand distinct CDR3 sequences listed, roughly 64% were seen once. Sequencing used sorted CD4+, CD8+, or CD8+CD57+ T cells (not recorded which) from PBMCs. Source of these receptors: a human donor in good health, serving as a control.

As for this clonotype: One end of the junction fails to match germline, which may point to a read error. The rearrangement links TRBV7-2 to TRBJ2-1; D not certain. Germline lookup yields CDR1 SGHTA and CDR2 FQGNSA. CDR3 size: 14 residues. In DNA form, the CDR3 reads TGTGCCAGCAGCCAAGGTGGAGTCAGGAGTGCACCCCTCTTC. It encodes CASSQGGVRSAPLF.

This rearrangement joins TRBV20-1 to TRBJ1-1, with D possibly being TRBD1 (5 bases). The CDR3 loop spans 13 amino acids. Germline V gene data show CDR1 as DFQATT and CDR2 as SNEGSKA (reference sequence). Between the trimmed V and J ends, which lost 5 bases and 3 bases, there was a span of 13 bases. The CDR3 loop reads CSASGLSDTEAFF. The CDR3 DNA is TGCAGTGCTTCGGGACTTTCGGACACTGAAGCTTTCTTT.

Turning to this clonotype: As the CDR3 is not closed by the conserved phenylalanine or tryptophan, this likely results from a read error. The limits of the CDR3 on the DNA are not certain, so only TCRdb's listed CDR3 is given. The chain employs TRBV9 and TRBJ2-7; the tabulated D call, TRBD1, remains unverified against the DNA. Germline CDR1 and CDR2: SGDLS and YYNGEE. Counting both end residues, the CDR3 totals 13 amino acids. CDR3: CASTVRGTQDFGL.

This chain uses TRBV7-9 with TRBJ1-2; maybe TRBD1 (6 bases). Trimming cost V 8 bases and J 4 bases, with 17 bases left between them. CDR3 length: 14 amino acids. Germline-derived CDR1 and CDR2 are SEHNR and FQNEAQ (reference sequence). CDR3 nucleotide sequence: TGTGCCAGCGTTTCGGCGAGGGACACCTATGGCTACACCTTC. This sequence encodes CASVSARDTYGYTF.

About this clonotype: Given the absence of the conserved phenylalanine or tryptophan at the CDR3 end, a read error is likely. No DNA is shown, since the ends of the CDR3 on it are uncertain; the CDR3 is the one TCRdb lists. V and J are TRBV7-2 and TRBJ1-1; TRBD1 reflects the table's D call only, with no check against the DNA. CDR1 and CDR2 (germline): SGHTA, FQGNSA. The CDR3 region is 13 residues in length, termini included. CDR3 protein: CASSRNRGGGSPL.

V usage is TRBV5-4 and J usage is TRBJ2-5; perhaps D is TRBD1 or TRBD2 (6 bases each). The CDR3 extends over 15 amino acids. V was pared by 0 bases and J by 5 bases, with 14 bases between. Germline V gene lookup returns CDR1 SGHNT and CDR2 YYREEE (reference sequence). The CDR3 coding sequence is TGTGCCAGCAGCTTGGGGGGGGCTGGTGGTGAGACCCAGTACTTC. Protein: CASSLGGAGGETQYF.

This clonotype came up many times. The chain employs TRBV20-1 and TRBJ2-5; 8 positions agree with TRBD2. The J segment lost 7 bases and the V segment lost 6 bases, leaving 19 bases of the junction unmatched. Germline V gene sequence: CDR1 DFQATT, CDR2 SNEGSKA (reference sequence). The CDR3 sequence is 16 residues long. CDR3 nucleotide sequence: TGCAGTGCCCCTCCCCATCAACCGGGACTAGAGGGGACCCAGTACTTC. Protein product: CSAPPHQPGLEGTQYF.

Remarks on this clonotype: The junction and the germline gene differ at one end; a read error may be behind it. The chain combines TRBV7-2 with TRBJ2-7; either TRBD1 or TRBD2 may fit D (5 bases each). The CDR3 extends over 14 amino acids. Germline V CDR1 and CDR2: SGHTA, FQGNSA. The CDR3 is CASSHGRGDYKQYF. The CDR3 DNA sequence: TGTGCCAGCAGCCACGGTCGGGGCGACTACAAGCAGTACTTC.

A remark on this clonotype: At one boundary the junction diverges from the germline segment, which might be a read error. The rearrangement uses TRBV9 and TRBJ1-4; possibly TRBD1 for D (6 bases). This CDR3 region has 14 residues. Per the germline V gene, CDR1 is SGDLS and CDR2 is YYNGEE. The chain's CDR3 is CASSTQGQNTDTLF. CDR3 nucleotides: TGTGCCAGCAGCACCCAAGGACAGAACACCGATACGCTTTTT. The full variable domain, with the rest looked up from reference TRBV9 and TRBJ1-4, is DSGVTQTPKHLITATGQRVTLRCSPRSGDLSVYWYQQSLDQGLQFLIQYYNGEERAKGNILERFSAQQFPDLHSELNLSSLELGDSALYFCASSTQGQNTDTLFGSGTQLSVL.

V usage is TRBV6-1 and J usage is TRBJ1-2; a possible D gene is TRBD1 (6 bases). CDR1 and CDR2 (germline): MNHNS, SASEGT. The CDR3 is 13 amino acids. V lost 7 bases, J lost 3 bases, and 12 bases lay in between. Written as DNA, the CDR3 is TGTGCCAGCAACGACCGGGGGCACTATGGCTACACCTTC. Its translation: CASNDRGHYGYTF.